This T cell receptor beta chain was recorded in a study of T cells in Graves' hyperthyroidism and ophthalmopathy. The TCR beta CDR3 regions underwent amplification using RNA transcripts as the source. The HTBI primer set drove a first-round RT-PCR of the TCR CDR3. TCRdb re-derived calls from the multiplex PCR reads in MiXCR, one entry per CDR3 protein. The sample contains roughly 700,000 distinct CDR3 sequences, around a sixth of which appear only once. This clonotype was observed a few times. Researchers defined stable Graves' hyperthyroidism as no ophthalmopathy progression within 18 months. In making diagnoses, clinical symptoms, serum thyroxine and TRAb, thyroid ultrasound and orbital computed tomography were all used. This receptor was obtained from a man in his fifties with Graves' hyperthyroidism. The specimen was blood.

The CDR3 DNA is TGCAGTGCTAGAAAAACACAGGGGGCAGATACGCAGTATTTT. It yields the protein CSARKTQGADTQYF. The rearrangement links TRBV20-1 to TRBJ2-3; 8 bases agree with TRBD1. Germline loops: CDR1 DFQATT, CDR2 SNEGSKA (reference sequence). CDR3 length: 14 amino acids. The V gene end was trimmed by 2 bases and the J gene end by 4 bases; junction bases not matched to a gene: 5.